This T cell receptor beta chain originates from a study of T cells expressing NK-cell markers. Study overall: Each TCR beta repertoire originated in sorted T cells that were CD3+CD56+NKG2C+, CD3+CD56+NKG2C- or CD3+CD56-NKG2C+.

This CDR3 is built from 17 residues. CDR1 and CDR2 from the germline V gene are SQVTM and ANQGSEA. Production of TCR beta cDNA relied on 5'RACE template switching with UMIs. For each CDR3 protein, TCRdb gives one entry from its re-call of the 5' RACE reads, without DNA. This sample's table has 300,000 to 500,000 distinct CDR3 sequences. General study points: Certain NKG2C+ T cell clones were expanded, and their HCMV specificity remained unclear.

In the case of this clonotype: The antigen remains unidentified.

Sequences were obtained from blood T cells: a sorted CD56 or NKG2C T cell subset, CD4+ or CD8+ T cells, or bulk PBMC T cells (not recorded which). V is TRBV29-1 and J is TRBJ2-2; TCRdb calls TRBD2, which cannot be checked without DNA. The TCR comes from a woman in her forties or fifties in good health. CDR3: CSVGGLAGDARTGELFF.